This T cell receptor beta chain was observed in a study of human T cells and chemical hapten exposure. The wider study: Cases of alopecia areata, totalis or universalis occurred in a predominantly female patient group. Study-wide results and caveats: Relative to control repertoires, expanded TCRs gave rise to significantly more large CDR3 similarity clusters.

This clonotype was detected many times. What it binds is unknown. The authors' processing: Between 23,224 and 690,600 TCRs appeared in each sample, and the median stood at 95,638. Via MiXCR, TCRdb re-called the RACE reads, giving one row per CDR3 protein. The V and J calls come from TCRdb's annotation, not from the publication. The data contain approximately 100,000 distinct CDR3 sequences, approximately 9.9% of them singletons. Germline V gene lookup returns CDR1 SGHNT and CDR2 YENEEA. This CDR3 comprises 16 residues. Trimming removed 1 base from V and 4 bases from J; junction bases left unmatched: 5. Regarding time point: patch test 1, 2 weeks after DPC sensitization. Sample treatment: therapeutic diphenylcyclopropenone sensitization with weekly scalp DPC. Only after blood had been drawn was each patch test applied.

The TCR comes from a woman aged 40 to 55 with alopecia areata. Some clones in this sample may be carry-over from other donors' samples. Sequencing was performed on whole blood, taken in connection with sensitization to the hapten diphenylcyclopropenone (DPC). The rearrangement uses TRBV11-3 and TRBJ2-3; 10 bases line up with TRBD2. The CDR3 coding sequence is TGTGCCAGCAGCTTAGGGGGCCTAGCGGGGGCAGATACGCAGTATTTT. It specifies CASSLGGLAGADTQYF. The full variable domain, with the rest looked up from reference TRBV11-3 and TRBJ2-3, is EAGVVQSPRYKIIEKKQPVAFWCNPISGHNTLYWYLQNLGQGPELLIRYENEEAVDDSQLPKDRFSAERLKGVDSTLKIQPAELGDSAVYLCASSLGGLAGADTQYFGPGTRLTVL.